What follows are 20 T cell receptor beta chains derived from one specimen sequenced in a study of blood T cells in healthy people across ages. For the second PCR, which ran for about 7 to 12 cycles, a sample-barcoded 5' primer and a J-beta primer mix were used. TCRdb passed the 5' RACE reads through MiXCR, listing each CDR3 protein once. The repertoire holds 650,000 to 1,000,000 distinct CDR3 sequences, with 35% to 40% as singletons. The sample was blood. Every receptor here comes from a young man in good health.

This clonotype appeared many times. The V gene is TRBV5-1, the J gene TRBJ2-7, with TRBD1 as a possible D gene (6 bases). V was pared by 4 bases and J by 6 bases, with 11 bases between. From germline, CDR1 is SGHRS and CDR2 YFSETQ. This CDR3 contains 12 residues. In DNA, the CDR3 is TGCGCCAGCAGCGCAGGGGCAGCCGAGCAGTACTTC. Translation: CASSAGAAEQYF.

The chain joins TRBV9 to TRBJ2-5, with D uncertain. V was shortened by 2 bases and J by 1 base, with 9 bases between the two germline ends. CDR1 SGDLS and CDR2 YYNGEE come from the germline V gene. The CDR3 spans 14 residues. Written as DNA, the CDR3 is TGTGCCAGCAGCGTTAGTCTAAGCCAAGAGACCCAGTACTTC. As protein: CASSVSLSQETQYF.

This clonotype was seen a handful of times. A read error may be the cause here, since a much bigger clone is one base away. The V call is TRBV28, the J call TRBJ2-6, with D perhaps given as TRBD1 or TRBD2 (5 bases each). This CDR3 region has 15 residues. Per germline, CDR1 MDHEN and CDR2 SYDVKM. V lost 4 bases, J lost 0 bases, and 7 bases lay in between. CDR3 sequence (DNA): TGTGCCAGCAGTTGGGGGTTCTCTGGGGCCAACGTCCTGACTTTC. This encodes CASSWGFSGANVLTF.

The chain combines TRBV11-2 with TRBJ2-1; 11 bases line up with TRBD2. This CDR3 contains 15 residues. With V trimmed by 8 bases and J by 8 bases, 11 bases remained unmatched. The germline V gene encodes CDR1 SGHAT and CDR2 FQNNGV. The CDR3 here is CASGGALAGGYEQFF. For the CDR3, the DNA is TGTGCCAGCGGCGGGGCCCTAGCGGGGGGTTATGAGCAGTTCTTC.

The chain is built from TRBV2 and TRBJ2-1, with D perhaps matching TRBD2 (6 bases). CDR1 is SNHLY, CDR2 FYNNEI, per germline. V was cut by 7 bases and J by 6 bases, with 19 bases left in between. CDR3 length equals 15 residues. The DNA for the CDR3 is TGTGCCAGCAAGCGGGTGAGCGTAGGATCCAATGAGCAGTTCTTC. Its translation: CASKRVSVGSNEQFF.

The chain employs TRBV10-3 and TRBJ1-2; 9 nucleotides agree with TRBD1. This CDR3 has 15 residues. The V gene end was trimmed by 9 bases and the J gene end by 6 bases; junction bases not matched to a gene: 14. Germline CDR1 and CDR2: ENHRY and SYGVKD. This CDR3 reads CAIGTGKTSRDGYTF. DNA of the CDR3: TGTGCCATTGGGACAGGGAAGACTTCGCGGGATGGCTACACCTTC.

A note on this clonotype: Since a much larger clone is just one base distant, this may be a read error. The V call is TRBV12-3 or TRBV12-4, the J call TRBJ2-3, with TRBD1 as a possible D gene (6 bases). The CDR3 consists of 16 residues. The CDR3 is CASAPRGQPSTDAQYF. The CDR3, as DNA: TGTGCCAGCGCCCCACGGGGACAACCGAGCACAGATGCGCAGTATTTT.

The table lists this clonotype with many counts. The gene calls are TRBV5-1 and TRBJ2-3, with D perhaps TRBD1 (5 bases). Germline CDR1 SGHRS, CDR2 YFSETQ. The germline V and J ends were trimmed by 4 bases and 2 bases, with 14 bases remaining between them. The CDR3 length is 15 residues. CDR3 residues: CASSVTRGHTDTQYF. The CDR3 coding sequence is TGCGCCAGCAGCGTTACCCGCGGACACACAGATACGCAGTATTTT.

This clonotype was observed a few times. The chain joins TRBV7-8 to TRBJ2-5; possibly TRBD1 for D (6 bases). The V gene's germline CDR1 is SGHVS and CDR2 FQNEAQ. The CDR3 is made up of 14 amino acids. Trimming took 0 bases from V and 4 from J, leaving 9 bases between them. The CDR3: CASSLAYRAETQYF. The CDR3 coding sequence is TGTGCCAGCAGCTTAGCGTACAGGGCAGAGACCCAGTACTTC.

The V gene is TRBV21-1, the J gene TRBJ2-5; the D segment call TRBD1 is taken from the table without a DNA check. TRBV21-1 is a recognized pseudogene. This CDR3 is built from 15 residues. The CDR3 region is CASSKEGTEEETQYF. CDR3 nucleotide sequence: TGTGCCAGCAGCAAAGAAGGGACGGAGGAAGAGACCCAGTACTTC.

This clonotype was counted ten times or more. The chain recombines TRBV27 with TRBJ2-3; TRBD2 agrees at 10 bases. Trimming took 5 bases from V and 0 from J; bases not matched to a gene: 11. The V gene's germline CDR1 is MNHEY and CDR2 SMNVEV (reference sequence). The CDR3 loop spans 18 amino acids. DNA of the CDR3: TGTGCCAGCAGTCTCTGGACTAGCGGAGCGACTAGCACAGATACGCAGTATTTT. Translation: CASSLWTSGATSTDTQYF.

The chain combines TRBV30 with TRBJ2-7; no clear D gene. The CDR3 runs 13 residues. The germline CDR1 and CDR2 sequences are GTSNPN and SVGIG (reference sequence). V shed 2 bases and J shed 4 bases, with 12 bases lying between them. The CDR3 nucleotides read TGTGCCTGGAGTCCAGGCTTGGGTTACGAGCAGTACTTC. It is translated as CAWSPGLGYEQYF.

In this sample, this clonotype turned up a few times. The J gene is TRBJ1-2, the V gene TRBV14; no clear D. V lost 4 bases and J 0 bases, leaving 18 bases between the germline ends. The length of the CDR3 is 17 residues. Germline values: CDR1 SGHDN, CDR2 FVKESK. The CDR3 nucleotides read TGTGCCAGCAGCCCCTTCGCTGCGGCGTTAGCTAACTATGGCTACACCTTC. Residues: CASSPFAAALANYGYTF.

The rearrangement links TRBV7-6 to TRBJ2-1; TRBD2 aligns across 9 bases. In germline, CDR1 is SGHVS, CDR2 FNYEAQ. The J segment lost 1 base and the V segment lost 2 bases, leaving 3 bases of the junction unmatched. The CDR3 extends over 16 amino acids. CDR3 in amino acids: CASSLQAGGSYNEQFF. The CDR3 bases are TGTGCCAGCAGCTTACAGGCGGGAGGGTCCTACAATGAGCAGTTCTTC.

This clonotype showed up many times. The chain is built from TRBV4-1 and TRBJ1-2; TRBD1 matches 8 bases. The CDR3 extends over 15 amino acids. Trimming at V came to 0 bases and at J to 4 bases, leaving 4 bases not matched to a gene. Per germline, CDR1 MGHRA and CDR2 YSYEKL. CDR3 DNA: TGCGCCAGCAGCCAAGAGGTGACAGGGGCCTATGGCTACACCTTC. The encoded protein is CASSQEVTGAYGYTF.

The rearrangement links TRBV6-5 to TRBJ2-5; 8 nucleotides align to TRBD2. V was clipped by 6 bases and J by 11 bases; unmatched bases: 14. CDR3 length equals 14 residues. Per the germline V gene, CDR1 is MNHEY and CDR2 is SVGAGI. CDR3 region: CASSPYAGGREQYF. CDR3 coding DNA: TGTGCCAGCAGCCCTTACGCGGGGGGCCGAGAGCAGTACTTC.

Worth noting for this clonotype: A read error is possible here, since a much larger clone lies one base away. This chain connects TRBV12-3 or TRBV12-4 to TRBJ2-3; D possibly uses TRBD1 or TRBD2 (5 bases each). The CDR3 has 16 amino acids. CDR3 sequence (DNA): TGTGCCAGCAGTCCCCGCGAGGGCTGGGGCACAGATGCGCAGTATTTT. Residues: CASSPREGWGTDAQYF.

The rearrangement links TRBV20-1 to TRBJ2-3, with D possibly TRBD2 on 5 matching bases. This CDR3 is 13 amino acids long. Germline V gene lookup returns CDR1 DFQATT and CDR2 SNEGSKA (reference sequence). Trimming pared 2 bases from V and 4 bases from J, leaving 10 bases between. CDR3 DNA: TGCAGTGCTAGAAGAGGGAACTCAGATACGCAGTATTTT. Its protein product is CSARRGNSDTQYF.

The V and J genes are TRBV5-1 and TRBJ2-3; 7 nucleotides align to TRBD1. In germline, CDR1 is SGHRS, CDR2 YFSETQ. V dropped 5 bases and J dropped 0; count of bases not matched to a gene: 6. There are 15 residues in the CDR3. Here the CDR3 DNA reads TGCGCCAGCAGATCTACAGGGGCTAGCACAGATACGCAGTATTTT. Translated: CASRSTGASTDTQYF. The variable domain in full, completed from reference TRBV5-1 and TRBJ2-3, reads KAGVTQTPRYLIKTRGQQVTLSCSPISGHRSVSWYQQTPGQGLQFLFEYFSETQRNKGNFPGRFSGRQFSNSRSEMNVSTLELGDSALYLCASRSTGASTDTQYFGPGTRLTVL.

This chain uses TRBV5-1 with TRBJ2-1, with unresolved D. This CDR3 contains 9 residues. CDR1 SGHRS and CDR2 YFSETQ come from the germline V gene. The V gene lost 10 bases and the J gene lost 8 bases, with 7 bases spanning the gap. The CDR3 bases are TGCGCCCCTGTCTATGAGCAGTTCTTC. This sequence encodes CAPVYEQFF.